Detailed here is one T cell receptor beta chain. Its antigen is still unknown. This sample's time point: after dendritic cell vaccination, including at tumor progression/relapse. Isocitrate dehydrogenase mutation was absent in all glioblastoma patients. This sample was included in a study of glioma-infiltrating T cells after dendritic cell vaccination. Overall study: Patients received autologous tumor lysate-pulsed dendritic cell vaccination between the early 2000s and the early 2010s. Points from the study as a whole: TCR clonality showed no direct relationship with survival. Complete blood and tumor specimen sets were limited to few patients.

The V end lost 6 bases, the J end lost 6 bases, and 18 bases lay between the germline ends. Per germline, CDR1 MNHNS and CDR2 SASEGT. CDR3 size: 15 residues. TCRdb's copy holds only in-frame clones and misses some; the assay was immunoSEQ multiplex PCR. The data show tens of thousands of clones, roughly 83% seen once. V gene TRBV6-1 combines with J gene TRBJ1-3, with D perhaps TRBD1 (5 bases). The input for sequencing was blood, taken after dendritic cell vaccination. This sequence originates from a human donor with glioblastoma. The CDR3 DNA reads as TGTGCCAGCAGCCGTTCCCCTAGACAGTCAAACACCATATATTTT. This sequence encodes CASSRSPRQSNTIYF.